The 23 T cell receptor beta chains below come from one sample, sequenced in a study of control samples from healthy donors and cancer patients. This table comes from immunoSEQ multiplex PCR, and its TCRdb copy is limited to in-frame clones, with some not included. This sample carries over 45,000 clones, around nine tenths of them seen once, and the ten largest clones take around 0.78%. The sample taken for sequencing was PBMCs. The receptors derive from a man aged 25 to 40 with colorectal cancer.

This clone has only one observation. The chain joins TRBV21-1 to TRBJ2-7; the table calls TRBD2, which could not be checked here. TRBV21-1 represents a pseudogene. The CDR3 totals 15 residues. For the CDR3, the DNA is TGTGCCAGCAGCAAAGATCCGGGAAGCTCCTACGAGCAGTACGTC. This encodes CASSKDPGSSYEQYV.

The V call is TRBV7-9, the J call TRBJ2-7; D could derive from TRBD1 or TRBD2 (6 bases each). This CDR3 comprises 15 residues. CDR1 is SEHNR, CDR2 FQNEAQ, per germline (reference sequence). Trimming shortened V by 1 base and J by 3 bases, and 13 bases separated the two germline ends. CDR3 DNA: TGTGCCAGCAGCTTAGGCCAGGGGAGGATCTACGAGCAGTACTTC. Translated: CASSLGQGRIYEQYF.

The gene calls are TRBV5-1 and TRBJ2-3; 7 bases line up with TRBD2. Germline V gives CDR1 SGHRS, CDR2 YFSETQ. The CDR3 is 17 residues long. V lost 2 bases and J lost 3; bases outside the gene matches: 12. The CDR3 DNA sequence: TGCGCCAGCAGCTTCTATGGACTAGGTGGAAGGACAGATACGCAGTATTTT. Translating gives CASSFYGLGGRTDTQYF.

In this sample, this clone turned up a few times. This chain uses TRBV5-5 with TRBJ2-3, with D possibly being TRBD2 (6 bases). The V end lost 0 bases, the J end lost 1 base, and 12 bases lay between the germline ends. The CDR3 has 16 amino acids. Germline CDR1 reads SGHKS; CDR2 reads YYEKEE (reference sequence). The CDR3 region has the DNA TGTGCCAGCAGCTTGGGGGGAGGCAGGGGCACAGATACGCAGTATTTT. This codes for CASSLGGGRGTDTQYF.

This sequence joins TRBV10-3 and TRBJ2-1; TRBD1 matches at 10 bases. J was trimmed by 5 bases and V by 7 bases; bases with no gene match: 5. This CDR3 region has 14 residues. CDR1 is ENHRY and CDR2 is SYGVKD in the germline V gene. The DNA for the CDR3 is TGTGCCATCACCCCGGGACAGGGGAACAATGAGCAGTTCTTC. Protein: CAITPGQGNNEQFF.

This clone was seen once. The V and J genes are TRBV7-8 and TRBJ1-6; unclear D gene. The CDR3 consists of 18 residues. Germline V gene lookup returns CDR1 SGHVS and CDR2 FQNEAQ. Trimming removed 1 base at V and 0 bases at J, with 13 bases between. This CDR3 is CASSLDSQRSSYNSPLHF. The CDR3 nucleotides are TGTGCCAGCAGCTTAGATTCGCAGAGAAGCTCCTATAATTCACCCCTCCACTTT.

The rearrangement uses TRBV5-5 and TRBJ1-1, with a weak D call TRBD1 (5 bases). The V end was cut by 3 bases, the J end by 4 bases, with 10 bases between. The length of the CDR3 is 13 residues. CDR1 and CDR2 (germline): SGHKS, YYEKEE (reference sequence). Here the CDR3 reads CASSWDGGTEAFF. The CDR3 nucleotides read TGTGCCAGCAGCTGGGACGGGGGCACTGAAGCTTTCTTT.

The gene calls are TRBV7-4 and TRBJ1-2; no clear D gene. This CDR3 contains 9 residues. Germline CDR1 and CDR2: SGHVT and SQSDAQ. The V gene lost 7 bases and the J gene lost 9 bases, with 6 bases spanning the gap. The CDR3 sequence is CASNGSYTF. The CDR3 DNA reads TGTGCCAGCAACGGTAGCTACACCTTC.

The V and J genes are TRBV6-5 and TRBJ2-1; D is uncertain. Germline-derived CDR1 and CDR2 are MNHEY and SVGAGI. The ends were cut back, 5 bases at V and 4 bases at J, with 9 bases in the middle. This CDR3 has 13 amino acids. The CDR3, as DNA: TGTGCCAGCAGTCGGGCCCCTTACAATGAGCAGTTCTTC. It codes for CASSRAPYNEQFF.

The chain is built from TRBV19 and TRBJ1-2, with TRBD1 identical over 7 bases. The V segment lost 1 base and the J segment 0 bases; nucleotides outside the gene matches: 2. CDR1 is LNHDA, CDR2 SQIVND, per germline (reference sequence). This CDR3 contains 15 residues. The CDR3, as DNA: TGTGCCAGTAGTATAGGGGGGACAGCTAACTATGGCTACACCTTC. It codes for CASSIGGTANYGYTF.

This clone was counted a single time. The chain employs TRBV6-5 and TRBJ1-2, with D possibly matching TRBD1 (6 bases). Germline loops: CDR1 MNHEY, CDR2 SVGAGI. The CDR3 spans 13 residues. V lost 6 bases, J lost 7 bases, and 15 bases lay in between. CDR3 DNA: TGTGCCAGCAGCCGAACAGGGAAGAGTGGCTACACCTTC. Protein: CASSRTGKSGYTF.

The chain joins TRBV3-1 (or the pseudogene TRBV3-2) to TRBJ2-4, with a weak D call TRBD2 (6 bases). The CDR3 has 15 amino acids. V lost 0 bases and J lost 6, with 12 bases in between. The V gene's germline CDR1 is LGHDT and CDR2 YNNKEL (reference sequence). DNA for the CDR3: TGTGCCAGCAGCCAAGATTTGACGGAGGGAAACATTCAGTACTTC. It is translated as CASSQDLTEGNIQYF.

The chain joins TRBV5-4 to TRBJ2-1, with D tentatively TRBD1 (6 bases). Germline loops: CDR1 SGHNT, CDR2 YYREEE (reference sequence). Deletions cut 3 bases from V and 4 bases from J, with 14 bases between. This CDR3 region has 15 residues. The CDR3 is CASSSRRTAYNEQFF. As DNA, the CDR3 is TGTGCCAGCAGCTCCAGGAGGACAGCTTACAATGAGCAGTTCTTC.

This chain joins TRBV12-5 and TRBJ2-1; D could derive from TRBD1 or TRBD2 (6 bases each). Germline V gene lookup returns CDR1 LGHNT and CDR2 FRNRAP. This CDR3 is 13 amino acids long. Deletions cut 6 bases from V and 8 bases from J, with 14 bases between. The CDR3 is CASGSGRGHEQFF. As DNA, the CDR3 is TGTGCTAGTGGCTCCGGACGGGGGCATGAGCAGTTCTTC.

V usage is TRBV7-9 and J usage is TRBJ1-5, with TRBD1 as a possible D gene (6 bases). This CDR3 is 15 amino acids long. V dropped 5 bases and J dropped 3 bases, with 14 bases sitting between them. CDR1 is SEHNR, CDR2 FQNEAQ, per germline (reference sequence). Here the CDR3 reads CASSGGGLLNQPQHF. The CDR3 DNA sequence: TGTGCCAGCAGCGGAGGGGGGCTACTCAATCAGCCCCAGCATTTT.

V and J are TRBV11-2 and TRBJ2-7, with 8 bases identical to TRBD1. V shed 2 bases and J 2 bases; nucleotides not matched to a gene: 8. Germline lookup yields CDR1 SGHAT and CDR2 FQNNGV. This CDR3 is built from 16 residues. The CDR3 is CASSLPGTGRAYEQYF. CDR3 coding DNA: TGTGCCAGCAGCTTACCCGGGACAGGTAGGGCCTACGAGCAGTACTTC.

V usage is TRBV5-6 and J usage is TRBJ2-7; D assignment may be TRBD1 or TRBD2 (5 bases each). Per the germline V gene, CDR1 is SGHDT and CDR2 is YYEEEE. This CDR3 contains 16 residues. With 0 bases removed from V and 3 bases from J, the gap between germline ends came to 16 bases. The CDR3 region is CASSLDVGTVFYEQYF. The CDR3 DNA reads as TGTGCCAGCAGCTTGGATGTCGGGACGGTCTTCTACGAGCAGTACTTC. The full variable domain, with the rest looked up from reference TRBV5-6 and TRBJ2-7, is DAGVTQSPTHLIKTRGQQVTLRCSPKSGHDTVSWYQQALGQGPQFIFQYYEEEERQRGNFPDRFSGHQFPNYSSELNVNALLLGDSALYLCASSLDVGTVFYEQYFGPGTRLTVT.

This chain links TRBV6-2 or TRBV6-3 with TRBJ1-5; D ambiguous. V was clipped by 2 bases and J by 11 bases, with 13 bases between them. There are 13 residues in the CDR3. Per the germline V gene, CDR1 is MNHEY and CDR2 is SVGEGT. The CDR3 spells CASSYTSLGSQHF. The CDR3 bases are TGTGCCAGCAGTTACACTAGTTTGGGGTCCCAGCATTTT.

V usage is TRBV20-1 and J usage is TRBJ2-3; 7 positions agree with TRBD1. J lost 4 bases, V lost 6 bases, and 1 base had no gene match. CDR3 size: 11 residues. Per germline, CDR1 DFQATT and CDR2 SNEGSKA (reference sequence). In DNA, the CDR3 is TGCAGTGCCGGGACAGCAGATACGCAGTATTTT. Protein: CSAGTADTQYF.

This sequence joins TRBV28 and TRBJ1-2, with TRBD1 as a possible D gene (6 bases). CDR1 and CDR2 (germline): MDHEN, SYDVKM. V was cut by 6 bases and J by 3 bases, with 8 bases left in between. The CDR3 consists of 12 residues. For the CDR3, the DNA is TGTGCCAGCAGACAGGGAGACTATGGCTACACCTTC. It yields the protein CASRQGDYGYTF.

The chain employs TRBV4-1 and TRBJ1-4, with 7 bases aligning to TRBD1. V lost 9 bases and J lost 0; bases outside the gene matches: 7. The germline V gene has CDR1 MGHRA and CDR2 YSYEKL. The CDR3 consists of 15 residues. The CDR3 nucleotides read TGCGCCAGTCGCAGGGGACAGACAACTAATGAAAAACTGTTTTTT. Translation gives CASRRGQTTNEKLFF.

The rearrangement uses TRBV7-9 and TRBJ1-4, with D uncertain. The V end was cut by 5 bases, the J end by 2 bases, with 3 bases between. CDR1 is SEHNR, CDR2 FQNEAQ, per germline (reference sequence). The CDR3 contains 12 residues. CDR3 bases: TGTGCCAGCAGCCGCACTAATGAAAAACTGTTTTTT. Residues: CASSRTNEKLFF. Drawing the rest from reference TRBV7-9 and TRBJ1-4, the complete variable domain is DTGVSQNPRHKITKRGQNVTFRCDPISEHNRLYWYRQTLGQGPEFLTYFQNEAQLEKSRLLSDRFSAERPKGSFSTLEIQRTEQGDSAMYLCASSRTNEKLFFGSGTQLSVL.

This chain uses TRBV5-6 with TRBJ2-7; TRBD1 is a possible D gene (5 bases). Germline V gene lookup returns CDR1 SGHDT and CDR2 YYEEEE. The ends were cut back, 4 bases at V and 2 bases at J, with 13 bases in the middle. The CDR3 consists of 14 residues. DNA for the CDR3: TGTGCCAGCAGCCTGGGGATCAGGGCCTACGAGCAGTACTTC. This encodes CASSLGIRAYEQYF.